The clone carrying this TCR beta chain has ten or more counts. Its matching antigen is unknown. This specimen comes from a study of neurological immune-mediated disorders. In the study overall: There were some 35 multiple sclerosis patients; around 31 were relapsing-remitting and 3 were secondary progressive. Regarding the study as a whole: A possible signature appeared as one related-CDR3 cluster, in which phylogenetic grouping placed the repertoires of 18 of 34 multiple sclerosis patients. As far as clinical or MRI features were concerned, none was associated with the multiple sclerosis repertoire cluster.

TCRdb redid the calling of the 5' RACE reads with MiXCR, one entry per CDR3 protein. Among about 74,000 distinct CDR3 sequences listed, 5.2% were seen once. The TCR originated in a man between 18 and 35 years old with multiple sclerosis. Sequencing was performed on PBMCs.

DNA for the CDR3: TGTGCCACCAGCAGAGGCCCACCTCAGCCCCAGCATTTT. It encodes CATSRGPPQPQHF. The chain joins TRBV15 to TRBJ1-5; unclear D gene. V was trimmed by 1 base and J by 6 bases, leaving 7 bases between them. This CDR3 is built from 13 residues. The V gene's germline CDR1 is LNHNV and CDR2 YYDKDF (reference sequence).